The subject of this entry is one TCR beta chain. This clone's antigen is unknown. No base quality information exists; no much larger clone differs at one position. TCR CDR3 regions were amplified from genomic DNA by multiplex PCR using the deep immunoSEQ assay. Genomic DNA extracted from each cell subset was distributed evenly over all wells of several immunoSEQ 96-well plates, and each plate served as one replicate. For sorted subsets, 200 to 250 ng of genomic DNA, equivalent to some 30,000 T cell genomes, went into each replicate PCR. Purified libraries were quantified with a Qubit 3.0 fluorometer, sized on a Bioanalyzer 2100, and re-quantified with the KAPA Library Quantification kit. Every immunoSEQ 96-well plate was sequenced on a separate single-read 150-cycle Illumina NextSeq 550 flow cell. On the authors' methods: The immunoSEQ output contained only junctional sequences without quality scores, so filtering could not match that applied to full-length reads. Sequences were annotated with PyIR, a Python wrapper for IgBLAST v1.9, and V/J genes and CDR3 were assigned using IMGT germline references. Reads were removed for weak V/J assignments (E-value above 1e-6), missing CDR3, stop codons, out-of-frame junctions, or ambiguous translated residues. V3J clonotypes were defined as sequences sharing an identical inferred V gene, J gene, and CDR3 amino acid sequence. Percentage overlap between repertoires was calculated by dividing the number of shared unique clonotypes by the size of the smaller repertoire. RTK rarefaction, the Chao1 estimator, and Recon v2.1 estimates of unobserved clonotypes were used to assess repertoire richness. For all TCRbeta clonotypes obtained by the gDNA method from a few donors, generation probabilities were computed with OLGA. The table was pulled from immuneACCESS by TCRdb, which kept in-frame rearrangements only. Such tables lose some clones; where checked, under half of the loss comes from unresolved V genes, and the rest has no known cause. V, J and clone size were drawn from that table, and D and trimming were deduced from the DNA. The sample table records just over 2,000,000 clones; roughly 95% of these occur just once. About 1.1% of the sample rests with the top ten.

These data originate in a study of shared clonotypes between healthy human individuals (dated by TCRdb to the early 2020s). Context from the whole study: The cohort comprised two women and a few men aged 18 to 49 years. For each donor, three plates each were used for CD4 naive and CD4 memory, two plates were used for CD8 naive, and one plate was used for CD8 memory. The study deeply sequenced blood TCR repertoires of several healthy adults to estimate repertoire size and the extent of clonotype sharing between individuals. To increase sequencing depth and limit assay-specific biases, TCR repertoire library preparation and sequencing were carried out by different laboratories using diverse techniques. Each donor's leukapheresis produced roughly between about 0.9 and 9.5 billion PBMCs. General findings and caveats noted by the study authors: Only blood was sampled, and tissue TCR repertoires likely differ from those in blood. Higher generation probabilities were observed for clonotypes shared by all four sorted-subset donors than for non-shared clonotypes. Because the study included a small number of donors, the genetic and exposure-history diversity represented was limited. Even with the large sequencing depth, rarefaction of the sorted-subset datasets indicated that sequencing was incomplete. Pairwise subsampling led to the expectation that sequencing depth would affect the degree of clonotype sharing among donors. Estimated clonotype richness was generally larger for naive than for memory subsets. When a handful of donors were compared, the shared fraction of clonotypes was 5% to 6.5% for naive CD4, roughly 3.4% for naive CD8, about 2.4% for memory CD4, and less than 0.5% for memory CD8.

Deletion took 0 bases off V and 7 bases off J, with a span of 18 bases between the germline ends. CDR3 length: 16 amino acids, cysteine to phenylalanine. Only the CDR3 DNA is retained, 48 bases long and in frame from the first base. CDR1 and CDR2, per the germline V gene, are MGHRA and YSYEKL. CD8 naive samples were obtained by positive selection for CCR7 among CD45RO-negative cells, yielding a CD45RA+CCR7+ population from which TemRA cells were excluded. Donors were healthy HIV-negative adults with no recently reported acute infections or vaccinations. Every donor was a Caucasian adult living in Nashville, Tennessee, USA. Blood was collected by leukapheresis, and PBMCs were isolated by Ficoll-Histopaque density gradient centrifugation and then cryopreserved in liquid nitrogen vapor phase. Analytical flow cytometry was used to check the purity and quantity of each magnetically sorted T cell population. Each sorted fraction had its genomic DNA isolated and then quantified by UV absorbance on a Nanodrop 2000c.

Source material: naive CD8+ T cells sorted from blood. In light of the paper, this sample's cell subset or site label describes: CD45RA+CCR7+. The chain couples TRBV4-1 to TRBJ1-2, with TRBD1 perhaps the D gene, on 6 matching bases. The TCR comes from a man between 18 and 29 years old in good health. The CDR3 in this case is CASSQEGIGGGSGYTF. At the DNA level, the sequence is TGCGCCAGCAGCCAAGAGGGGATAGGGGGAGGAAGTGGCTACACCTTC.